The 10 T cell receptor beta chains listed next were all sequenced from one sample in a study of read filtering for tumor transcriptome and immune sequencing. This library used about 360 ng RNA and molecular barcoded adaptors spanning alpha/delta and beta/gamma chains. One entry per CDR3 protein results from TCRdb running MiXCR on the reads. The sample shows about 40,000 distinct CDR3 sequences, roughly an eighth of them seen only once. The sample comprised a population of CD138-negative cells sorted from bone marrow. Receptor source: a donor aged 40 or older with multiple myeloma.

In this sample, this clonotype turned up a few times. A single base separates this from a much larger clone, so it may be a read error. Because it lacks the conserved phenylalanine or tryptophan at the end, this CDR3 is likely a read error. The chain recombines TRBV20-1 with TRBJ2-5; tentative D call: TRBD1 (5 bases). The CDR3 is made up of 10 amino acids. Trimming took 6 bases from V and 9 from J, leaving 11 bases between them. Per the germline V gene, CDR1 is DFQATT and CDR2 is SNEGSKA (reference sequence). As DNA, the CDR3 is TGCAGTGCGGCGGAACAGGCCCAGTACCTC. Translation gives CSAAEQAQYL.

This clonotype has ten or more counts. The V call is TRBV29-1, the J call TRBJ2-3, with TRBD2 matching 12 bases. Per the germline V gene, CDR1 is SQVTM and CDR2 is ANQGSEA. Trimming at V came to 8 bases and at J to 4 bases, leaving 7 bases not matched to a gene. The CDR3 is 14 amino acids. CDR3 in DNA: TGCAGCATAAAGCCTAGCGGGAGGGCAGATACGCAGTATTTT. Its translation: CSIKPSGRADTQYF.

This clonotype has ten or more counts. The J gene is TRBJ2-1, the V gene TRBV28; D perhaps matches TRBD1 (6 bases). The V and J ends lost 8 bases and 5 bases respectively, with 13 bases between them. Germline loops: CDR1 MDHEN, CDR2 SYDVKM. The CDR3 is 13 amino acids. CDR3 sequence (DNA): TGTGCCAGCCGGGACACTAATGACAATGAGCAGTTCTTC. Translation gives CASRDTNDNEQFF.

In its sample, this clonotype was seen many times. V and J are TRBV20-1 and TRBJ2-2; D ambiguous. The CDR3 is 17 amino acids. Germline values: CDR1 DFQATT, CDR2 SNEGSKA (reference sequence). V gave up 0 bases and J gave up 1 base, with 15 bases separating them. CDR3 sequence (DNA): TGCAGTGCTAGAGAATTGAGACTGGGTAGGAACACCGGGGAGCTGTTTTTT. This sequence encodes CSARELRLGRNTGELFF.

There are many counts of this clonotype. The V and J genes are TRBV20-1 and TRBJ2-7; 12 bases are a match to TRBD1. CDR1 is DFQATT and CDR2 is SNEGSKA in the germline V gene (reference sequence). J was trimmed by 6 bases and V by 5 bases; bases with no gene match: 8. CDR3 length equals 14 residues. CDR3 amino acids: CSAGPGTGGFEQYF. In nucleotides, the CDR3 is TGCAGTGCTGGTCCCGGGACAGGGGGCTTCGAGCAGTACTTC.

This clonotype came up many times. The chain combines TRBV5-1 with TRBJ2-3; TRBD2 aligns across 7 bases. Germline-derived CDR1 and CDR2 are SGHRS and YFSETQ. The CDR3 loop spans 15 amino acids. Germline trimming cut 3 bases from V and 4 bases from J; bases unmatched to any gene: 8. As DNA, the CDR3 is TGCGCCAGCAGCTCAAGCGGGGAGGGCGCAGATACGCAGTATTTT. The encoded protein is CASSSSGEGADTQYF.

This clonotype appeared many times. The chain is built from TRBV29-1 and TRBJ2-7; tentative D call: TRBD2 (5 bases). Trimming took 7 bases from V and 4 from J, leaving 17 bases between them. The CDR3 runs 13 residues. Germline V gene sequence: CDR1 SQVTM, CDR2 ANQGSEA. The CDR3, as DNA: TGCAGCGCTTCCCCGGGATCCCCTTACGAGCAGTACTTC. This encodes CSASPGSPYEQYF.

The V call is TRBV4-1, the J call TRBJ2-5; 11 bases are shared with TRBD2. Germline V CDR1 and CDR2: MGHRA, YSYEKL. V lost 5 bases, J lost 4 bases, and 6 bases stayed unmatched. CDR3 length equals 15 residues. In nucleotides, the CDR3 is TGCGCCAGCAGCACTCTAGCGGGAGGCCCAGAGACCCAGTACTTC. It codes for CASSTLAGGPETQYF.

This clonotype was counted ten times or more. The rearrangement links TRBV6-2 or TRBV6-3 to TRBJ2-5; TRBD2 aligns across 11 bases. The length of the CDR3 is 16 residues. Germline V gives CDR1 MNHEY, CDR2 SVGEGT. With V trimmed by 2 bases and J by 2 bases, 4 bases remained unmatched. CDR3 DNA sequence: TGTGCCAGCAGTTACGGACTAGCGGGTGCACAAGAGACCCAGTACTTC. It translates to CASSYGLAGAQETQYF.

In this sample, this clonotype turned up a few times. V and J are TRBV20-1 and TRBJ2-3; either TRBD1 or TRBD2 may fit D (5 bases each). The length of the CDR3 is 14 residues. Germline-derived CDR1 and CDR2 are DFQATT and SNEGSKA (reference sequence). V shed 3 bases and J shed 1 base, with 11 bases lying between them. CDR3 DNA: TGCAGTGCTAGTTCCGGGACCCGCACAGATACGCAGTATTTT. Its protein product is CSASSGTRTDTQYF.